The 27 T cell receptor beta chains in this list originate from one sample, sequenced in a study of CD8 T cells in ankylosing spondylitis. MiXCR, run by TCRdb on the 5' RACE reads, gives a single entry per CDR3 protein. Of more than 250,000 distinct CDR3 sequences in the sample, approximately 10% are singletons; the top ten hold about 10%. The source material was blood, either unsorted or a sorted T cell fraction (not recorded which). Source of these receptors: a female donor with ankylosing spondylitis or in good health (not recorded which).

This clonotype was counted many times. The V and J genes are TRBV29-1 and TRBJ2-5; the match to TRBD2 covers 7 bases. CDR3 size: 13 residues. Germline values: CDR1 SQVTM, CDR2 ANQGSEA. The J segment lost 2 bases and the V segment lost 3 bases, leaving 3 bases of the junction unmatched. Here the CDR3 DNA reads TGCAGCGTTGAGACTAGCCTACAAGAGACCCAGTACTTC. It translates to CSVETSLQETQYF.

This clonotype was observed many times. This sequence joins TRBV11-2 and TRBJ2-1, with TRBD1 identical over 9 bases. Germline values: CDR1 SGHAT, CDR2 FQNNGV. CDR3 length equals 19 residues. J gave up 9 bases and V 2 bases, and 20 bases lay outside the gene matches. Here the CDR3 reads CASSLRTMRSGTGPGEQFF. DNA of the CDR3: TGTGCCAGCAGCTTAAGGACTATGAGATCCGGGACAGGGCCCGGTGAGCAGTTCTTC.

This clonotype was seen only a few times. The gene calls are TRBV7-3 and TRBJ2-2; 10 positions agree with TRBD1. This CDR3 contains 15 residues. Germline CDR1 is SGHTA and CDR2 is FQGTGA. With 11 bases clipped from V and 5 bases from J, the junction kept 11 bases outside the gene matches. The CDR3: CAYHPTGGLTGELFF. CDR3 coding DNA: TGTGCCTACCATCCGACAGGGGGCCTTACCGGGGAGCTGTTTTTT.

This clonotype was seen ten or more times. CDR3 bases: TGCGCCAGCAGCTCCCTGACTAGCGGCACAGATACGCAGTATTTT. Protein: CASSSLTSGTDTQYF. The chain recombines TRBV5-1 with TRBJ2-3; TRBD2 matches 8 bases. Germline V gene data show CDR1 as SGHRS and CDR2 as YFSETQ. Unmatched junction bases numbered 4, after V lost 3 bases and J lost 1 base. The CDR3 runs to 15 residues.

This clonotype was detected a few times. V and J are TRBV7-2 and TRBJ2-7; D unresolved. The ends were cut back, 1 base at V and 4 bases at J, with 11 bases in the middle. Germline V gene lookup returns CDR1 SGHTA and CDR2 FQGNSA. The CDR3 is 14 amino acids. CDR3 sequence: CASSLGDGMYEQYF. As DNA, the CDR3 is TGTGCCAGCAGCTTAGGGGATGGGATGTACGAGCAGTACTTC.

Ten or more counts support this clonotype. The chain has TRBV10-3 and TRBJ1-5; unclear D gene. Trimming stripped 0 bases from V and 4 bases from J, with 7 bases between. This CDR3 has 14 amino acids. In germline, CDR1 is ENHRY, CDR2 SYGVKD. CDR3 region: CAISESKGNQPQHF. The CDR3 coding sequence is TGTGCCATCAGTGAGTCGAAAGGGAATCAGCCCCAGCATTTT.

This clonotype was recorded a few times. The rearrangement uses TRBV6-2 or TRBV6-3 and TRBJ2-3; 8 bases fit TRBD2. The germline CDR1 and CDR2 sequences are MNHEY and SVGEGT. This CDR3 is 18 amino acids long. V was clipped by 3 bases and J by 3 bases; unmatched bases: 14. In DNA, the CDR3 is TGTGCCAGCAGTTATTGGCGGGTAGCTAGCGGGTCTACAGATACGCAGTATTTT. This gives the protein CASSYWRVASGSTDTQYF.

The chain couples TRBV12-3 or TRBV12-4 to TRBJ2-2; weak D call: TRBD1 (6 bases). V was shortened by 7 bases and J by 6 bases, with 9 bases between the two germline ends. CDR3 length: 12 residues. The CDR3 bases are TGTGCCAGCATTCAGGGGTCCGGGGAGCTGTTTTTT. This sequence encodes CASIQGSGELFF.

This clonotype was seen many times. The V gene is TRBV5-1, the J gene TRBJ2-7; D might be TRBD2 (5 bases). Germline values: CDR1 SGHRS, CDR2 YFSETQ. V shed 4 bases and J shed 6 bases, with 17 bases lying between them. The length of the CDR3 is 14 residues. CDR3 sequence (DNA): TGCGCCAGCAGCCCGGGGTATAATAACGTCGAGCAGTACTTC. Its protein is CASSPGYNNVEQYF.

There are many counts of this clonotype. The chain couples TRBV12-3 or TRBV12-4 to TRBJ2-1; 9 positions agree with TRBD2. This CDR3 has 16 residues. V was pared by 7 bases and J by 12 bases, with 19 bases of the junction left unmatched. CDR3 in DNA: TGTGCCAGCACTCCCCTGGGGCTAGCGGGAACTACCGGGCAGTTCTTC. Its protein product is CASTPLGLAGTTGQFF.

This clonotype was seen many times. The J gene is TRBJ2-1, the V gene TRBV7-2; D is undetermined. V was shortened by 0 bases and J by 1 base, with 7 bases between the two germline ends. CDR1 and CDR2 from the germline V gene are SGHTA and FQGNSA. The CDR3 length is 15 residues. CDR3 DNA sequence: TGTGCCAGCAGCTTAGCCCCGGATTCCTACAATGAGCAGTTCTTC. Translating gives CASSLAPDSYNEQFF.

Comments on this clonotype: A much larger clone differs from this one at a single base, so this may be a read error. The J gene is TRBJ1-3, the V gene TRBV20-1; 7 bases are a match to TRBD1. The CDR3 consists of 15 residues. V lost 0 bases and J lost 6; bases outside the gene matches: 8. Germline values: CDR1 DFQATT, CDR2 SNEGSKA (reference sequence). The CDR3 bases are TGCAGTGCTAGAGACCCAGGGGGGAAAGCAAACACCATATATTTT. Its translation is CSARDPGGKANTIYF.

This clonotype was observed a few times. The J gene is TRBJ1-1, the V gene TRBV7-3; the D gene is possibly TRBD1 (6 bases). The germline V gene encodes CDR1 SGHTA and CDR2 FQGTGA. V was trimmed by 7 bases and J by 1 base, leaving 16 bases between them. The CDR3 is made up of 15 amino acids. CDR3 in DNA: TGTGCCAGCATTGGAGGGGGAGTGGGGAACACTGAAGCTTTCTTT. Encoded protein: CASIGGGVGNTEAFF.

The chain couples TRBV7-2 to TRBJ2-7; TRBD1 agrees at 8 bases. CDR1 and CDR2 (germline): SGHTA, FQGNSA. The J segment lost 7 bases and the V segment lost 6 bases, leaving 11 bases of the junction unmatched. This CDR3 has 14 residues. In DNA, the CDR3 is TGTGCCAGCAGTCTGGACAGGGTATTGTTAGAGCAGTACTTC. It encodes CASSLDRVLLEQYF. The full variable domain, rest sourced from reference TRBV7-2 and TRBJ2-7, is GAGVSQSPSNKVTEKGKDVELRCDPISGHTALYWYRQSLGQGLEFLIYFQGNSAPDKSGLPSDRFSAERTGGSVSTLTIQRTQQEDSAVYLCASSLDRVLLEQYFGPGTRLTVT.

This clonotype showed up just a few times. The chain recombines TRBV30 with TRBJ1-3; D gene ambiguous. This CDR3 has 13 residues. The V and J ends lost 0 bases and 0 bases respectively, with 3 bases between them. Germline V gene lookup returns CDR1 GTSNPN and CDR2 SVGIG (reference sequence). The CDR3 sequence is CAWSVNSGNTIYF. For the CDR3, the DNA is TGTGCCTGGAGTGTTAACTCTGGAAACACCATATATTTT.

This clonotype was recorded many times. This chain uses TRBV20-1 with TRBJ1-2, with 7 bases fitting TRBD1. After removal of 6 bases from V and 5 bases from J, the junction contained 18 bases not matched to a gene. This CDR3 is 16 amino acids long. Per germline, CDR1 DFQATT and CDR2 SNEGSKA (reference sequence). DNA of the CDR3: TGCAGTGCCGCCTCGCCTCTGGACAGGACTCCATATGGCTACACCTTC. Translated, it gives CSAASPLDRTPYGYTF.

This clonotype was observed at least ten times. V usage is TRBV12-3 or TRBV12-4 and J usage is TRBJ1-6; possibly TRBD1 for D (5 bases). V was clipped by 6 bases and J by 10 bases, with 13 bases between them. The length of the CDR3 is 13 residues. The CDR3 coding sequence is TGTGCCAGCAGGAGGGAAAGGGACTCACCCCTCCACTTT. It encodes CASRRERDSPLHF.

This clonotype has ten or more counts. This rearrangement joins TRBV5-1 to TRBJ1-6, with 10 bases fitting TRBD1. CDR1 and CDR2 from the germline V gene are SGHRS and YFSETQ. With 0 bases clipped from V and 9 bases from J, the junction kept 3 bases outside the gene matches. The CDR3 has 15 residues. CDR3 sequence: CASSLGGQGISPLHF. The CDR3 nucleotides read TGCGCCAGCAGCTTGGGGGGACAGGGGATTTCACCCCTCCACTTT.

The V and J genes are TRBV27 and TRBJ2-3, with 12 bases aligning to TRBD1. The germline CDR1 and CDR2 sequences are MNHEY and SMNVEV (reference sequence). The CDR3 has 16 residues. V trimming: 8 bases; J trimming: 2 bases; junction bases outside the gene matches: 8. CDR3 DNA sequence: TGTGCCAGCCGGGGACAGGGGGCTACATTCACAGATACGCAGTATTTT. Translation: CASRGQGATFTDTQYF.

The genes are TRBV7-8 and TRBJ1-5; no definite D call. V shed 8 bases and J shed 2 bases, with 16 bases lying between them. This CDR3 contains 15 residues. Germline V lookup: CDR1 SGHVS, CDR2 FQNEAQ. The CDR3 protein is CASRDAREGNQPQHF. The CDR3 region has the DNA TGTGCCAGCCGTGATGCCCGGGAGGGCAATCAGCCCCAGCATTTT.

This clonotype turned up a few times. DNA for the CDR3: TGCGCCAGCAGCCCCCAGGGGTTGGGGCAATCACCCCTCCACTTT. Translating it yields CASSPQGLGQSPLHF. The rearrangement uses TRBV5-1 and TRBJ1-6, with D tentatively TRBD1 (6 bases). Germline assignment: CDR1 SGHRS and CDR2 YFSETQ. The V end was cut by 4 bases, the J end by 10 bases, with 18 bases between. This CDR3 has 15 amino acids.

This clonotype has ten or more counts. The chain recombines TRBV27 with TRBJ2-3; 7 positions agree with TRBD1. The V and J ends lost 4 bases and 3 bases, in that order; junction bases with no gene match: 4. Germline V lookup: CDR1 MNHEY, CDR2 SMNVEV (reference sequence). The CDR3 is 14 amino acids. Here the CDR3 reads CASSSGTETDTQYF. The CDR3 DNA is TGTGCCAGCAGTTCCGGGACAGAGACAGATACGCAGTATTTT.

In its sample, this clonotype was seen many times. V gene TRBV7-9 combines with J gene TRBJ2-6; D call uncertain. The CDR3 covers 14 residues. Trimming removed 5 bases from V and 3 bases from J, with 8 bases in between. Per the germline V gene, CDR1 is SEHNR and CDR2 is FQNEAQ (reference sequence). The CDR3 reads CASSIYRGANVLTF. In DNA, the CDR3 is TGTGCCAGCAGCATTTACCGTGGGGCCAACGTCCTGACTTTC.

This clonotype was detected many times. The gene calls are TRBV20-1 and TRBJ1-1; TRBD1 matches at 8 bases. CDR3 length equals 15 residues. CDR1 is DFQATT and CDR2 is SNEGSKA in the germline V gene (reference sequence). J was trimmed by 3 bases and V by 5 bases; bases with no gene match: 11. The CDR3 spells CSALDRGGSDTEAFF. DNA of the CDR3: TGCAGTGCTTTAGACAGGGGCGGTAGCGACACTGAAGCTTTCTTT.

This clonotype was detected once. Given a much more abundant clone one base away, this may be a read error. The rearrangement uses TRBV7-9 and TRBJ1-2; 7 nucleotides agree with TRBD1. The germline V gene encodes CDR1 SEHNR and CDR2 FQNEAQ (reference sequence). This CDR3 is 16 amino acids long. CDR3 sequence (DNA): TGTGCCAGCAGCCCCCACACTCAACAGGGGAACTATGGCTACATCTTC. It is translated as CASSPHTQQGNYGYIF.

This clonotype has just a few counts. This rearrangement joins TRBV12-3 or TRBV12-4 to TRBJ1-5; 9 bases agree with TRBD1. The CDR3 extends over 15 amino acids. The V segment lost 6 bases and the J segment 4 bases; nucleotides outside the gene matches: 7. DNA for the CDR3: TGTGCCAGCAGCCTAACCGGGACAGGGAATCAGCCCCAGCATTTT. Protein sequence: CASSLTGTGNQPQHF.

This clonotype was recorded many times. The chain has TRBV5-1 and TRBJ2-2, with D hard to call. Looked up from germline, CDR1 is SGHRS and CDR2 is YFSETQ. V was clipped by 4 bases and J by 0 bases, with 10 bases between them. The CDR3 totals 15 residues. CDR3 protein: CASSIGYANTGELFF. As DNA, the CDR3 is TGCGCCAGCAGCATCGGATACGCGAACACCGGGGAGCTGTTTTTT.